This T cell receptor beta chain is drawn from a study of tissue T cells after allogeneic stem cell transplantation. General study findings and limits: Some tissue clones might be persisting host cells; their alloreactivity or antigen specificity was not determined. Blood and spleen captured only part of the tissue TCR repertoire. Anatomically similar tissues had similar TCR repertoires within each patient.

Germline CDR1 GKSSPN, CDR2 SITVG. The CDR3 consists of 15 residues. The V segment lost 2 bases and the J segment 1 base; nucleotides outside the gene matches: 3. A remark on this clone: Its specificity is not known. The gene names here belong to mouse. The sequenced fragment ends 1 residue before the CDR3 boundary, so the rest is inferred from the germline J gene.

Assay: immunoSEQ multiplex PCR; the TCRdb copy retains only in-frame clones and omits some. The table shows some 17,000 clones, with about 70% occurring only once. This TCR was recovered from a female BALB/c mouse in good health. The mice in this strain carry MHC haplotype H2-d. The chain recombines TRBV31 with TRBJ1-1, with TRBD1 identical over 11 bases. The sample was spleen. The CDR3: CAWSSGQGANTEVFF. The DNA read from the CDR3 is TGTGCCTGGAGTTCCGGACAGGGGGCGAACACAGAAGTCTTC.